Listed below are T cell receptor beta chains from one sample, sequenced in a study of T cell repertoires in cytomegalovirus infection. TCRdb reprocessed the reads via MiXCR and lists one record per CDR3 protein. The repertoire consists of more than 140,000 distinct CDR3 sequences, with 5.5% to 8% occurring once and the leading ten covering about 20%. The specimen sequenced was PBMCs. All receptors come from a human donor in good health (CMV status not recorded). Some clones in this sample may be carry-over from other donors' samples. CDR3s include the opening cysteine and the closing phenylalanine or tryptophan. The D gene is left open where the match is weak. Expanded clones are given a class, and other clones once, few, many or no size at all.

D: -; size: many; V: TRBV28; J: TRBJ1-1; DNA: TGTGCCAGCGGGGGATGGAAGGGCACGAACACTGAAGCTTTCTTT; CDR3: CASGGWKGTNTEAFF
D: -; size: few; V: TRBV5-1; J: TRBJ1-2; DNA: TGCGCCAGCAGCTCGGACCGGGGGGGGGGCCCAGCCCTCTATGGCTACACCTTC; CDR3: CASSSDRGGGPALYGYTF
D: -; size: few; V: TRBV7-2; J: TRBJ1-1; DNA: TGTGCCAGCAGCTTACCCCCAAACTGGGCTTTCTTT; CDR3: CASSLPPNWAFF
D: -; size: many; V: TRBV7-2; J: TRBJ1-2; DNA: TGTGCCAGCAGCTTAATGGCCCAGGGTAGTGGGAACTATGGCTACACCTTC; CDR3: CASSLMAQGSGNYGYTF
D: TRBD1; size: many; V: TRBV28; J: TRBJ2-7; DNA: TGTGCCAGCAGTCCCCCTTACAGGGGGCGAAAGGACGAGCAGTACTTC; CDR3: CASSPPYRGRKDEQYF
D: -; size: -; V: TRBV5-6; J: TRBJ2-7; DNA: TGTGCCAGCAGCTCCAGCGACGGGAGTCGGTACGAGCAGTACTTC; CDR3: CASSSSDGSRYEQYF
D: -; size: many; V: TRBV2; J: TRBJ2-3; DNA: TGTGCCAGCAGGGACAGCCCTAGCACAGATACGCAGTATTTT; CDR3: CASRDSPSTDTQYF
D: -; size: many; V: TRBV4-2; J: TRBJ1-4; DNA: TGTGCCAGCAGCCAAGATCTCGGGGGGCAAAGGGCGACTAATGAAAAACTGTTTTTT; CDR3: CASSQDLGGQRATNEKLFF
D: TRBD1; size: -; V: TRBV14; J: TRBJ1-4; DNA: TGTGCCAGCAGCCAACGACAGGGGGTCAACGAAAAACTGTTTTTT; CDR3: CASSQRQGVNEKLFF
D: -; size: few; V: TRBV20-1; J: TRBJ2-7; DNA: TGCAGTGCTAGAGATGTGACGGGGATCTTTTCCTACGAGCAGTACTTC; CDR3: CSARDVTGIFSYEQYF
D: -; size: many; V: TRBV7-2; J: TRBJ1-2; DNA: TGTGCCAGCAGCCTTCGTTCCGCAGGCTATGGCTACACCTTC; CDR3: CASSLRSAGYGYTF
D: -; size: -; V: TRBV20-1; J: TRBJ2-5; DNA: TGCAGTGCTAACAGGGATGGGGAAGAGACCCAGTACTTC; CDR3: CSANRDGEETQYF
D: TRBD1; size: many; V: TRBV11-2; J: TRBJ2-7; DNA: TGTGCCAGCAGCTTCCTGACAGGGAGAAGCTCCTACGAGCAGTACTTC; CDR3: CASSFLTGRSSYEQYF
D: -; size: many; V: TRBV7-8; J: TRBJ2-2; DNA: TGTGCCAGCAGCTTAAGCACCATTACCGGGGAGCTGTTTTTT; CDR3: CASSLSTITGELFF
D: -; size: many; V: TRBV6-2/TRBV6-3; J: TRBJ2-2; DNA: TGTGCCAGCAGTTACGTGGGGGGCTTTCGGACCGGGGAGCTGTTTTTT; CDR3: CASSYVGGFRTGELFF
D: TRBD1; size: many; V: TRBV20-1; J: TRBJ2-5; DNA: TGCAGCTCCCTAGGGACAGGGGGCCAAGAGACCCAGTACTTC; CDR3: CSSLGTGGQETQYF
D: -; size: many; V: TRBV12-3/TRBV12-4; J: TRBJ1-1; DNA: TGTGCCAGCAGTTCGACAGGGAACACTGAAGCTTTCTTT; CDR3: CASSSTGNTEAFF
D: -; size: -; V: TRBV2; J: TRBJ2-7; DNA: TGTGCCAGCAGATCGGACAGCGCCTCCTACGAGCAGTACTTC; CDR3: CASRSDSASYEQYF
D: -; size: many; V: TRBV7-8; J: TRBJ2-7; DNA: TGTGCCAGCAGCTTAGCGGGTAGCGGTGAGCAGTACTTC; CDR3: CASSLAGSGEQYF
D: -; size: -; V: TRBV20-1; J: TRBJ2-7; DNA: TGCAGTGCTAGACCCGGGACTTACCCTTACGAGCAGTACTTC; CDR3: CSARPGTYPYEQYF
D: -; size: many; V: TRBV20-1; J: TRBJ2-7; DNA: TGCAGTGCTAGAGTCGACAGCTACGAGCAGTACTTC; CDR3: CSARVDSYEQYF
D: -; size: many; V: TRBV7-3; J: TRBJ1-1; DNA: TGTGCCAGCAGCTTAAAAGGGGCTATGGGGAACACTGAAGCTTTCTTT; CDR3: CASSLKGAMGNTEAFF